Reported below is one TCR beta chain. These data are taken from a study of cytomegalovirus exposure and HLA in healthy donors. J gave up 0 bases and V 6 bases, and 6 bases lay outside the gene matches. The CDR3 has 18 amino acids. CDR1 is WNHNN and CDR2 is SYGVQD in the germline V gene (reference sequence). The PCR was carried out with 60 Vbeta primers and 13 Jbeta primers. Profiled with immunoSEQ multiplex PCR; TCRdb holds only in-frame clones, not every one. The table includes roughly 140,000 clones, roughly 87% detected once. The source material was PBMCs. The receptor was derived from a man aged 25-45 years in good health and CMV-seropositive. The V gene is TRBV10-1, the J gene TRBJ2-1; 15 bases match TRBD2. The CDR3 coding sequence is TGCGCCAGCAGCCCGGGACTAGCGGGGGGCAGCTCCTACAATGAGCAGTTCTTC. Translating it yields CASSPGLAGGSSYNEQFF.